This T cell receptor beta chain is drawn from a study of T cells in Graves' hyperthyroidism and ophthalmopathy. Study-wide points: Median prediction lead before ophthalmopathy onset was 6.5 months with the model. The blood repertoire included most of the expanded thyroid clonotypes above 0.001.

TCR beta CDR3 regions were amplified from RNA transcripts. The primer set for the first-round RT-PCR of the TCR CDR3 was HTBI. TCRdb reprocessed the multiplex PCR reads with MiXCR, giving one entry per CDR3 protein. The repertoire has fewer than 300,000 distinct CDR3 sequences, around 15% of them found once; the top ten carry under 35%. Patients showing uncontrolled infection, other autoimmune disease, pregnancy or lactation were ineligible. First hyperthyroidism diagnosis is when the blood sample was obtained, before any ophthalmopathy symptoms. The V and J ends lost 7 bases and 4 bases respectively, with 19 bases between them. CDR3 size: 15 residues. Germline V gene sequence: CDR1 MNHNS, CDR2 SASEGT. This clonotype was seen many times. The antigen is undetermined.

Sequenced: blood. J is TRBJ1-2 and V is TRBV6-1; tentatively, D is TRBD1 (5 bases). This clonotype was sampled from a woman aged 50 to 60 with Graves' hyperthyroidism that later progressed to Graves' ophthalmopathy. The CDR3 DNA is TGTGCCAGCATCAGGGCCATAAAGGGACGCTATGGCTACACCTTC. This gives the protein CASIRAIKGRYGYTF.